This T cell receptor beta chain was documented in a study of blood T cell repertoires in COVID-19. Study details: The samples span acute and convalescent COVID-19 from the United States, Italy and Spain. Sample material is recorded as cDNA or gDNA derived from T cells, B-cell-depleted T cells, or PBMCs.

In its sample, this clone was seen once. V lost 4 bases, J lost 8 bases, and 2 bases stayed unmatched. The CDR3 loop spans 12 amino acids. Germline values: CDR1 SGHRS, CDR2 YFSETQ. How the authors handled the data: Nucleated cell number was recorded as an estimate derived from reference gene primer amplification. The data were produced by immunoSEQ multiplex PCR, yet TCRdb's version contains in-frame clones alone and is incomplete. That table gives V, J and clone size, and the DNA gave D and trimming. The sample consists of approximately 500,000 clones, approximately 83% of them appearing once. The sample comprised peripheral blood. The V gene is TRBV5-1, the J gene TRBJ2-1; 8 nucleotides match TRBD1. The sequence was obtained from a human donor in a cohort sampled during active COVID-19. The CDR3 DNA sequence: TGCGCCAGCAGCGTGACAGGGGATGAGCAGTTCTTC. Amino acid sequence: CASSVTGDEQFF.